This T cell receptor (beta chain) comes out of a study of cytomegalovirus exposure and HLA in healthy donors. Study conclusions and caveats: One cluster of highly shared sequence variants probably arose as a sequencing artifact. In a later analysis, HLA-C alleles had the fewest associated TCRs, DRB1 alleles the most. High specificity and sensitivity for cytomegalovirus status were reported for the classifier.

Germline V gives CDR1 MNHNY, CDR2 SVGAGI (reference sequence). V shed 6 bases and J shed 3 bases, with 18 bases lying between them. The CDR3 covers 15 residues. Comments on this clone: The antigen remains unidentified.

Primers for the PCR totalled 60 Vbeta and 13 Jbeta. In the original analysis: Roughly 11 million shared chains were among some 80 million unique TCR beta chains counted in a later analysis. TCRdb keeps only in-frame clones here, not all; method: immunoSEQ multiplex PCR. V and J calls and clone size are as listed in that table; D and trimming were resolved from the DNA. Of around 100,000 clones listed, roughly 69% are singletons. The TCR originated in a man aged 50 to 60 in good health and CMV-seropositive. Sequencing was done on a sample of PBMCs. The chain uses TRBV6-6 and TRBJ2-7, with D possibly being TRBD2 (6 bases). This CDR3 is CASSDQRSGGYEQYF. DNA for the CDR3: TGTGCCAGCAGCGACCAGCGGTCCGGGGGCTACGAGCAGTACTTC.